In its sample, the clone carrying this TCR beta chain was seen many times. The record originates from a study of T-cell reconstitution after alpha-beta-depleted transplantation in children. Unique molecular identifiers were incorporated when the TCRbeta library was constructed. TCRdb passed the PCR reads through MiXCR, listing each CDR3 protein once. This sample has a few hundred thousand distinct CDR3 sequences; 10% occur once, and the top ten carry 2.4%. This CDR3 has 13 residues. Between the trimmed V and J ends, which lost 7 bases and 2 bases, there was a span of 12 bases. This material consisted of PBMCs from the stem cell graft donor, taken from the stem cell graft. The clonotype originates from a human donor who donated a stem cell graft to a child with acute lymphoblastic leukemia. This chain links TRBV12-3 or TRBV12-4 with TRBJ2-7; possible D gene TRBD2, 6 bases. The CDR3 coding sequence is TGTGCCAGCACCTGGGGAGGTCCCTACGAGCAGTACTTC. It yields the protein CASTWGGPYEQYF.